The T cell receptor (beta chain) under discussion was sequenced for a study of regulatory T cells in long-lasting Graves disease. Germline trimming cut 3 bases from V and 6 bases from J; bases unmatched to any gene: 2. The germline V gene has CDR1 SGHTA and CDR2 FQGNSA. The CDR3 length is 14 residues. Points from the study as a whole: Favored gene segments in persistent disease were TRBV28, TRBJ1-2 and TRBJ2-5.

This clonotype was counted at least ten times. As yet, its antigen is unknown. Time point defined: newly diagnosed GD, antithyroid drugs for less than 3 months. Generation of the TCR library employed RNA extracted from PBMCs. Arm-PCR of CDR3 regions with iRepertoire HTBI primers generated TCR beta libraries. Each CDR3 protein gets one entry after TCRdb re-called the multiplex PCR reads with MiXCR. The data contain 320,000 or so distinct CDR3 sequences, over 15% of them singletons. The sequencing used peripheral blood mononuclear cells (PBMCs), collected at new diagnosis, from a patient treated with antithyroid drugs. The chain recombines TRBV7-2 with TRBJ1-6; 7 positions agree with TRBD1. This TCR was recovered from a female donor with Graves disease. CDR3: CASSFRDSNSPLHF. CDR3 DNA sequence: TGTGCCAGCAGCTTCCGGGACAGTAATTCACCCCTCCACTTT.